Sequencing of this T cell receptor (beta chain) was carried out in a study of early T cells in non-severe SARS-CoV-2 infection. Study-level information: Sequencing was performed on bulk RNA from unsorted whole blood, leaving chains unpaired. Study outcomes and limitations: Lookups in VDJdb leaned toward anti-spike CD8 responses and missed private and CD4 specificities.

This clonotype occurred many times. Its cognate antigen is unknown. The J segment lost 8 bases and the V segment lost 7 bases, leaving 7 bases of the junction unmatched. The CDR3 is 13 residues long. Germline V gene data show CDR1 as SEHNR and CDR2 as FQNEAQ (reference sequence). Unique molecular identifiers were added to individual cDNA molecules. TCRdb itself ran the 5' RACE reads through MiXCR, one entry per CDR3 protein. The table records about 100,000 distinct CDR3 sequences, roughly 13% of them present only once. This receptor was identified in an adult who was a healthcare worker with PCR-confirmed SARS-CoV-2 infection or an uninfected control (not recorded which). Material: whole blood. The rearrangement joins TRBV7-9 to TRBJ1-4; 7 nucleotides match TRBD1. CDR3 sequence reads: CASTDRVGEKLFF. The CDR3, as DNA: TGTGCCAGCACCGACAGGGTAGGCGAAAAACTGTTTTTT.